This TCR beta chain was retrieved from a study of Ad26.COV2.S vaccination and SARS-CoV-2 variants. Study-wide context: Recipients of Ad26.COV2.S got it intramuscularly, once or twice 56 days apart. Study observations and caveats: Spike-specific TCR breadth was greater after Ad26.COV2.S than placebo.

Regarding treatment: around 19 received Ad26.COV2.S at low or high dose, single or two shots; several received placebo; per-sample allocation not given. Collection of the samples took place on day 63 after the first injection of vaccine or placebo. Recruitment in Boston yielded a donor of adult age, 18-55 years. The CDR3 runs 18 residues. The V and J ends lost 1 base and 4 bases respectively, with 19 bases between them. The V gene's germline CDR1 is SGHTA and CDR2 FQGTGA. Note on this clone: What it recognizes is unknown.

Using immunoSEQ multiplex PCR, the repertoire was profiled, and TCRdb retains in-frame clones only, with some absent. Seen here are more than 300,000 clones, around 81% observed once, and the top ten hold 2% to 2.5%. The TCR comes from a person between 18 and 60 years old who received the Ad26.COV2.S COVID-19 vaccine or a placebo. Source: peripheral blood, taken in a trial of Ad26.COV2.S vaccine versus placebo. The gene calls are TRBV7-3 and TRBJ2-2; a weak D match, TRBD2 (7 bases). The CDR3 DNA reads TGTGCCAGCAGCTTAATGTCGGGGGGCGCTTCGAGCACCGGGGAGCTGTTTTTT. Encoded protein: CASSLMSGGASSTGELFF.